Presented here are 12 T cell receptor beta chains from one specimen sequenced in a study of blood T cell repertoires in COVID-19. The assay was immunoSEQ multiplex PCR, and TCRdb's table has in-frame clones only and misses some. The sample holds around 200,000 clones, under 80% seen once. Specimen: peripheral blood. Receptor source: a woman in her 50s with acute or convalescent COVID-19.

This clone has just one count. V is TRBV2 and J is TRBJ2-5; 8 bases fit TRBD1. J lost 2 bases, V lost 5 bases, and 4 bases had no gene match. Per the germline V gene, CDR1 is SNHLY and CDR2 is FYNNEI. The CDR3 runs 14 residues. The CDR3 sequence: CASSFRGRQETQYF. CDR3 nucleotides: TGTGCCAGCAGTTTCAGGGGGCGTCAAGAGACCCAGTACTTC.

The chain is built from TRBV5-5 and TRBJ2-1; D call uncertain. V dropped 3 bases and J dropped 10 bases, with 14 bases sitting between them. The CDR3 sequence is 13 residues long. From germline, CDR1 is SGHKS and CDR2 YYEKEE (reference sequence). The CDR3 loop is CASSSHPNREQFF. CDR3 coding DNA: TGTGCCAGCAGCTCGCATCCTAATCGGGAGCAGTTCTTC. The entire variable domain, with the rest obtained from reference TRBV5-5 and TRBJ2-1, is as follows: DAGVTQSPTHLIKTRGQQVTLRCSPISGHKSVSWYQQVLGQGPQFIFQYYEKEERGRGNFPDRFSARQFPNYSSELNVNALLLGDSALYLCASSSHPNREQFFGPGTRLTVL.

The chain employs TRBV13 and TRBJ2-5, with 7 bases that match TRBD1. CDR3 length: 17 amino acids. The V segment lost 3 bases and the J segment 4 bases; nucleotides outside the gene matches: 14. Germline V gene sequence: CDR1 PRHDT, CDR2 FYEKMQ (reference sequence). CDR3 sequence: CASSLAATGVVGETQYF. CDR3 nucleotide sequence: TGTGCCAGCAGCTTGGCGGCCACAGGGGTGGTAGGAGAGACCCAGTACTTC.

J is TRBJ1-2 and V is TRBV3-1 (or the pseudogene TRBV3-2); 7 bases are a match to TRBD1. Losses at the gene ends were 4 bases for V and 8 bases for J; bases not matched to a gene: 10. The CDR3 is 14 amino acids. Per the germline V gene, CDR1 is LGHDT and CDR2 is YNNKEL (reference sequence). The CDR3 region is CASSLLTQGPGYTF. In DNA, the CDR3 is TGTGCCAGCAGCCTTCTAACACAGGGGCCCGGCTACACCTTC.

The gene calls are TRBV5-1 and TRBJ1-2; 8 bases map to TRBD1. J gave up 4 bases and V 4 bases, and 9 bases lay outside the gene matches. Germline V lookup: CDR1 SGHRS, CDR2 YFSETQ. This CDR3 has 15 amino acids. This chain's CDR3 is CASSARTGTAYGYTF. In DNA, the CDR3 is TGCGCCAGCAGCGCGAGGACAGGGACCGCCTATGGCTACACCTTC.

This clone has just a few counts. V and J are TRBV15 and TRBJ2-1; D possibly corresponds to TRBD2 (5 bases). Germline values: CDR1 LNHNV, CDR2 YYDKDF (reference sequence). The CDR3 has 17 residues. Trimming pared 1 base from V and 2 bases from J, leaving 15 bases between. The CDR3 DNA is TGTGCCACCAGCAGAGTGTTAGCGTGGGGAACCTACAATGAGCAGTTCTTC. Amino acid sequence: CATSRVLAWGTYNEQFF.

V is TRBV5-6 and J is TRBJ2-5; D gene ambiguous. The V and J ends lost 4 bases and 4 bases respectively, with 14 bases between them. Germline loops: CDR1 SGHDT, CDR2 YYEEEE. The CDR3 covers 14 residues. In nucleotides, the CDR3 is TGTGCCAGCAGCACTGCCCGAGGCAGAGAGACCCAGTACTTC. Protein product: CASSTARGRETQYF.

The chain joins TRBV6-2 or TRBV6-3 to TRBJ2-3, with 8 bases lining up with TRBD1. This CDR3 has 17 amino acids. CDR1 is MNHEY, CDR2 SVGEGT, per germline. After removal of 4 bases from V and 2 bases from J, the junction contained 11 bases not matched to a gene. The CDR3 sequence is CASSWDRTGRNTDTQYF. Here the CDR3 DNA reads TGTGCCAGCAGTTGGGACCGGACAGGGAGGAACACAGATACGCAGTATTTT.

This chain links TRBV28 with TRBJ1-4; the match to TRBD1 covers 9 bases. CDR1 is MDHEN, CDR2 SYDVKM, per germline. Trimming removed 5 bases from V and 6 bases from J; junction bases left unmatched: 7. The CDR3 spans 15 residues. Written as DNA, the CDR3 is TGTGCCAGCAGTCCCTCCGGGACAGGGCATGAAAAACTGTTTTTT. Its translation: CASSPSGTGHEKLFF.

J is TRBJ1-1 and V is TRBV29-1; D unresolved. Looked up from germline, CDR1 is SQVTM and CDR2 is ANQGSEA. V gave up 1 base and J gave up 0 bases, with 3 bases separating them. CDR3 length: 12 residues. The CDR3 DNA is TGCAGCGTTGAAGCAGTGAACACTGAAGCTTTCTTT. It specifies CSVEAVNTEAFF.

The chain links TRBV2 to TRBJ2-7; D remains ambiguous. The CDR3 sequence is 14 residues long. Trimming shortened V by 3 bases and J by 0 bases, and 9 bases separated the two germline ends. Germline V CDR1 and CDR2: SNHLY, FYNNEI. CDR3 nucleotide sequence: TGTGCCAGCAGTGAGTTCAGTACCTCCTACGAGCAGTACTTC. The encoded protein is CASSEFSTSYEQYF.

The chain is built from TRBV19 and TRBJ1-2; 9 nucleotides agree with TRBD1. CDR3 length: 15 residues. The germline gives CDR1 LNHDA, CDR2 SQIVND (reference sequence). The V gene end was trimmed by 4 bases and the J gene end by 6 bases; junction bases not matched to a gene: 9. The CDR3 spells CASSTIQGARDGYTF. CDR3 in DNA: TGTGCCAGTAGTACCATACAGGGGGCGCGGGATGGCTACACCTTC.